Following are 29 T cell receptor beta chains from one sample sequenced in a study of blood T cell repertoires in COVID-19. Here immunoSEQ multiplex PCR was the method, and the copy in TCRdb shows in-frame clones only, minus some. The sample shows 110,000 to 150,000 clones, 70% to 85% of them seen only once. Sequenced sample: peripheral blood. These receptors were taken from a man aged 55 to 70 with active or convalescent COVID-19.

The chain recombines TRBV19 with TRBJ1-5; D call uncertain. CDR3 length: 15 residues. The V gene lost 3 bases and the J gene lost 0 bases, with 9 bases spanning the gap. Germline values: CDR1 LNHDA, CDR2 SQIVND (reference sequence). The CDR3 spells CASSIKSLSNQPQHF. Written as DNA, the CDR3 is TGTGCCAGTAGTATCAAGAGTCTTAGCAATCAGCCCCAGCATTTT.

The chain is built from TRBV10-3 and TRBJ2-7, with 9 bases matching TRBD1. The CDR3 is 15 amino acids. V lost 0 bases, J lost 5 bases, and 5 bases stayed unmatched. Germline assignment: CDR1 ENHRY and CDR2 SYGVKD. The CDR3 sequence: CAISESGQGGDEQYV. CDR3 nucleotides: TGTGCCATCAGTGAGTCGGGACAGGGAGGGGACGAGCAGTACGTC.

This sequence joins TRBV7-2 and TRBJ2-4, with 10 positions matching TRBD1. CDR1 SGHTA and CDR2 FQGNSA come from the germline V gene. The CDR3 consists of 14 residues. The V gene end was trimmed by 3 bases and the J gene end by 6 bases; junction bases not matched to a gene: 2. Here the CDR3 reads CASSLDRGVNIQYF. The CDR3 DNA reads TGTGCCAGCAGCTTGGACAGGGGGGTAAACATTCAGTACTTC.

The chain joins TRBV28 to TRBJ2-7; D gene uncertain. Germline loops: CDR1 MDHEN, CDR2 SYDVKM. CDR3 size: 15 residues. Trimming stripped 2 bases from V and 0 bases from J, with 11 bases between. The CDR3 DNA follows: TGTGCCAGCAGTTTAGACGGCAGGTTCTCCTACGAGCAGTACTTC. Translation: CASSLDGRFSYEQYF.

The chain links TRBV3-1 (or the pseudogene TRBV3-2) to TRBJ2-7, with D hard to call. The germline V and J ends were trimmed by 2 bases and 2 bases, with 7 bases remaining between them. This CDR3 contains 13 residues. In germline, CDR1 is LGHDT, CDR2 YNNKEL (reference sequence). The CDR3 nucleotides read TGTGCCAGCAGCCAACGTACAGCCTACGAGCAGTACTTC. Its translation is CASSQRTAYEQYF.

CDR3 sequence: CASSKDSLGLPGYTF. As DNA, the CDR3 is TGTGCCAGCAGTAAGGACAGCCTCGGACTGCCGGGCTACACCTTC. The chain has TRBV6-6 and TRBJ1-2; weak D call: TRBD1 (6 bases). There are 15 residues in the CDR3. V dropped 5 bases and J dropped 8 bases, with 21 bases sitting between them. Germline CDR1 is MNHNY and CDR2 is SVGAGI (reference sequence).

CDR3 bases: TGTGCCAGCTCACCACAGGGACAGGGAATTGAAGCTTTCTTT. Amino acid sequence: CASSPQGQGIEAFF. The J gene is TRBJ1-1, the V gene TRBV18; 9 bases align to TRBD1. With 1 base clipped from V and 7 bases from J, the junction kept 4 bases outside the gene matches. The germline V gene encodes CDR1 KGHSH and CDR2 LQKENI. The CDR3 sequence is 14 residues long.

The chain recombines TRBV19 with TRBJ2-3; D is perhaps TRBD1 (6 bases). CDR3 length equals 12 residues. Germline V gene lookup returns CDR1 LNHDA and CDR2 SQIVND (reference sequence). V gave up 6 bases and J gave up 7 bases, with 11 bases separating them. For the CDR3, the DNA is TGTGCCAGTAGCCAGGGGATTTATACGCAGTATTTT. Translation gives CASSQGIYTQYF.

The V and J genes are TRBV2 and TRBJ2-7, with 9 nucleotides matching TRBD1. From germline, CDR1 is SNHLY and CDR2 FYNNEI. The ends lost 9 bases at V and 3 bases at J; junction bases unmatched: 6. CDR3 size: 13 residues. The CDR3 loop is CARDRGSGYEQYF. CDR3 DNA: TGTGCCAGGGACAGGGGAAGCGGCTACGAGCAGTACTTC.

The rearrangement links TRBV5-1 to TRBJ2-6; possibly TRBD2 for D (5 bases). V lost 3 bases to trimming and J lost 0 bases, with 7 bases between them. This CDR3 has 15 residues. Germline CDR1 is SGHRS and CDR2 is YFSETQ. This CDR3 reads CASSSGGSGANVLTF. Written as DNA, the CDR3 is TGCGCCAGCAGCTCCGGAGGCTCTGGGGCCAACGTCCTGACTTTC.

This clone has a single count. The J gene is TRBJ1-2, the V gene TRBV6-5; TRBD1 matches at 9 bases. This CDR3 region has 15 residues. The J segment lost 6 bases and the V segment lost 5 bases, leaving 10 bases of the junction unmatched. Germline lookup yields CDR1 MNHEY and CDR2 SVGAGI. The CDR3 DNA is TGTGCCAGCAGTCTTATAACAGGGGGCGCCGATGGCTACACCTTC. Translated, it gives CASSLITGGADGYTF.

CDR3 region: CASSLVTGSSELAGFDRQFF. CDR3 in DNA: TGTGCCAGCAGCTTAGTTACCGGTAGTTCGGAACTAGCGGGTTTCGACAGACAGTTCTTC. The chain has TRBV11-3 and TRBJ2-1; TRBD2 matches 9 bases. The CDR3 length is 20 residues. Germline loops: CDR1 SGHNT, CDR2 YENEEA. The ends lost 1 base at V and 13 bases at J; junction bases unmatched: 26. The whole variable domain, filled in from reference TRBV11-3 and TRBJ2-1, reads EAGVVQSPRYKIIEKKQPVAFWCNPISGHNTLYWYLQNLGQGPELLIRYENEEAVDDSQLPKDRFSAERLKGVDSTLKIQPAELGDSAVYLCASSLVTGSSELAGFDRQFFGPGTRLTVL.

The chain combines TRBV7-8 with TRBJ1-5; D remains unclear. Germline loops: CDR1 SGHVS, CDR2 FQNEAQ. CDR3 length: 14 amino acids. V shed 0 bases and J shed 6 bases, with 9 bases lying between them. CDR3 protein: CASSLAERAQPQHF. In DNA form, the CDR3 reads TGTGCCAGCAGCTTAGCTGAGCGGGCTCAGCCCCAGCATTTT. The variable domain in full, completed from reference TRBV7-8 and TRBJ1-5, reads GAGVSQSPRYKVAKRGQDVALRCDPISGHVSLFWYQQALGQGPEFLTYFQNEAQLDKSGLPSDRFFAERPEGSVSTLKIQRTQQEDSAVYLCASSLAERAQPQHFGDGTRLSIL.

The rearrangement uses TRBV7-2 and TRBJ1-5; D unresolved. Trimming took 1 base from V and 0 from J, leaving 7 bases between them. CDR1 SGHTA and CDR2 FQGNSA come from the germline V gene. This CDR3 contains 15 residues. This chain's CDR3 is CASSLDLGSNQPQHF. CDR3 nucleotide sequence: TGTGCCAGCAGCTTAGATCTCGGTAGCAATCAGCCCCAGCATTTT.

This clone was picked up one time. V gene TRBV10-1 combines with J gene TRBJ1-1; tentatively, D is TRBD1 (5 bases). Germline values: CDR1 WNHNN, CDR2 SYGVQD (reference sequence). Trimming took off 4 bases at V and 3 bases at J, with 12 bases between the two ends. The length of the CDR3 is 14 residues. CDR3 sequence: CASSVGGDDTEAFF. In DNA, the CDR3 is TGCGCCAGCAGTGTGGGGGGAGACGACACTGAAGCTTTCTTT.

The gene calls are TRBV6-9 and TRBJ1-2, with D perhaps matching TRBD1 (6 bases). Trimming removed 10 bases from V and 2 bases from J, with 14 bases in between. The CDR3 consists of 13 residues. Per germline, CDR1 MNHGY and CDR2 SVAAGI. This CDR3 is CANTDSFNYGYTF. The DNA of the CDR3 is TGTGCCAACACGGACAGTTTCAACTATGGCTACACCTTC.

V gene TRBV6-5 combines with J gene TRBJ1-4, with TRBD1 matching over 8 bases. Trimming cost V 5 bases and J 6 bases; bases outside gene matches: 2. This CDR3 comprises 13 residues. Germline CDR1 MNHEY, CDR2 SVGAGI. For the CDR3, the DNA is TGTGCCAGCAGTACGGACAGGGATGAAAAACTGTTTTTT. Translation: CASSTDRDEKLFF.

The chain carries TRBV9 and TRBJ2-1, with a weak D call TRBD2 (6 bases). Trimming cost V 3 bases and J 1 base, with 14 bases left between them. The germline gives CDR1 SGDLS, CDR2 YYNGEE. The CDR3 length is 16 residues. The CDR3 sequence: CASSAGGATSYNEQFF. CDR3 nucleotides: TGTGCCAGCAGCGCCGGGGGAGCTACGTCCTACAATGAGCAGTTCTTC.

The chain carries TRBV24-1 and TRBJ1-2; 10 positions match TRBD1. With V trimmed by 4 bases and J by 8 bases, 12 bases remained unmatched. The CDR3 runs 16 residues. In germline, CDR1 is KGHDR, CDR2 SFDVKD. The CDR3 sequence: CATSDPPGTGDGGYTF. As DNA, the CDR3 is TGTGCCACCAGTGACCCACCCGGGACAGGGGATGGCGGCTACACCTTC.

V and J are TRBV19 and TRBJ2-2; 10 bases line up with TRBD2. Germline CDR1 LNHDA, CDR2 SQIVND (reference sequence). This CDR3 region has 15 residues. After removal of 5 bases from V and 6 bases from J, the junction contained 6 bases not matched to a gene. Here the CDR3 DNA reads TGTGCCAGTAGTGAGAGCGGGAGGGCCGCCGGGGAGCTGTTTTTT. Protein product: CASSESGRAAGELFF.

The chain couples TRBV9 to TRBJ2-1, with TRBD2 identical over 8 bases. With 4 bases clipped from V and 0 bases from J, the junction kept 9 bases outside the gene matches. Looked up from germline, CDR1 is SGDLS and CDR2 is YYNGEE. The CDR3 is 17 residues long. Here the CDR3 DNA reads TGTGCCAGCAGCCCAAGACTAGCGTCTAGCTCCTACAATGAGCAGTTCTTC. Translating it yields CASSPRLASSSYNEQFF.

The sample holds a few counts of this clone. The CDR3 DNA reads as TGTGCCAGTAGTATGGGGACTAGCGGGGGCTACACCTTC. This encodes CASSMGTSGGYTF. The J gene is TRBJ1-2, the V gene TRBV19; possibly TRBD1 for D (5 bases). There are 13 residues in the CDR3. CDR1 and CDR2 from the germline V gene are LNHDA and SQIVND (reference sequence). Trimming shortened V by 3 bases and J by 8 bases, and 13 bases separated the two germline ends.

V gene TRBV6-6 combines with J gene TRBJ2-7; 7 bases line up with TRBD1. CDR1 is MNHNY, CDR2 SVGAGI, per germline (reference sequence). This CDR3 has 17 amino acids. Trimming at V came to 6 bases and at J to 2 bases, leaving 16 bases not matched to a gene. The chain's CDR3 is CASSRHGLGTAAYEQYF. For the CDR3, the DNA is TGTGCCAGCAGCCGACACGGACTTGGGACAGCAGCCTACGAGCAGTACTTC.

This clone was counted once. The V and J genes are TRBV5-6 and TRBJ2-1; TRBD2 matches 10 bases. J was trimmed by 6 bases and V by 2 bases; bases with no gene match: 11. Germline V gene lookup returns CDR1 SGHDT and CDR2 YYEEEE. This CDR3 has 17 amino acids. The CDR3 bases are TGTGCCAGCAGCTTAACACTAGCGGGATCCCCTCCCAATGAGCAGTTCTTC. It yields the protein CASSLTLAGSPPNEQFF.

This chain uses TRBV9 with TRBJ2-2, with 10 bases lining up with TRBD1. Germline lookup yields CDR1 SGDLS and CDR2 YYNGEE. The CDR3 sequence is 15 residues long. V trimming: 4 bases; J trimming: 5 bases; junction bases outside the gene matches: 5. CDR3 region: CASSTGQGDTGELFF. In nucleotides, the CDR3 is TGTGCCAGCAGCACAGGACAGGGGGATACCGGGGAGCTGTTTTTT.

This clone has a handful of counts. The chain has TRBV2 and TRBJ2-7; 7 positions match TRBD2. The CDR3 is 15 residues long. J gave up 2 bases and V 3 bases, and 7 bases lay outside the gene matches. From germline, CDR1 is SNHLY and CDR2 FYNNEI. CDR3 nucleotide sequence: TGTGCCAGCAGTGACAGCCTAGCGGAAACCTACGAGCAGTACTTC. It is translated as CASSDSLAETYEQYF.

This clone was recorded once. The V call is TRBV19, the J call TRBJ2-1; possibly TRBD1 for D (5 bases). The ends were cut back, 4 bases at V and 5 bases at J, with 12 bases in the middle. This CDR3 has 14 residues. CDR1 is LNHDA, CDR2 SQIVND, per germline (reference sequence). In DNA, the CDR3 is TGTGCCAGTAGTAGCGGACAAAGAGACAATGAGCAGTTCTTC. This translates into CASSSGQRDNEQFF.

The chain couples TRBV2 to TRBJ2-5; TRBD1 agrees at 9 bases. The germline V gene encodes CDR1 SNHLY and CDR2 FYNNEI. V trimming: 4 bases; J trimming: 4 bases; junction bases outside the gene matches: 4. The CDR3 totals 14 residues. The CDR3 bases are TGTGCCAGCAGTGCTACAGGGGGCCGAGAGACCCAGTACTTC. Residues: CASSATGGRETQYF.

This chain joins TRBV7-2 and TRBJ1-4; 9 bases match TRBD1. J was trimmed by 5 bases and V by 1 base; bases with no gene match: 5. Germline V CDR1 and CDR2: SGHTA, FQGNSA. This CDR3 has 16 residues. The CDR3 nucleotides read TGTGCCAGCAGCTTAGACGGGGACAGGGCGAATGAAAAACTGTTTTTT. Translation gives CASSLDGDRANEKLFF.